This T cell receptor (beta chain) was recovered during a study of human T cells and chemical hapten exposure. Trimming removed 2 bases from V and 1 base from J, with 8 bases in between. Germline values: CDR1 SGHVS, CDR2 FQNEAQ. The CDR3 totals 14 residues. Sample time point: patch test 1, 2 weeks after DPC sensitization. Regarding treatment: therapeutic diphenylcyclopropenone sensitization with weekly scalp DPC. Notes on the study in general: Relative to controls, expanded TCRs formed significantly more large CDR3 similarity clusters. Healthy individuals' immune responses may differ from those of donors, who had alopecia.

As handled by the study authors: Sequenced samples showed a median of approximately 100,000 TCRs each, with counts running from roughly 23,000 to 700,000. TCRdb called the RACE reads again in MiXCR, with one record for every CDR3 protein. The V and J calls and clone size are TCRdb's, not the authors'. The sample consists of 180,000 or so distinct CDR3 sequences, about 14% of them appearing once. This clonotype was recorded a few times. Its antigen is unknown. This receptor was taken from a woman in her 30s with alopecia areata. Some clones in this sample may be carry-over from other donors' samples. Sequenced material: whole blood, taken in connection with sensitization to the hapten diphenylcyclopropenone (DPC). The chain uses TRBV7-8 and TRBJ1-1, with a tentative D call TRBD1 (5 bases). As DNA, the CDR3 is TGTGCCAGCAGCTTATTCGACAGGAACACTGAAGCTTTCTTT. Its protein is CASSLFDRNTEAFF.